Following are 27 T cell receptor beta chains from one sample sequenced in a study of T-cell memory formation after mild COVID-19. TCRdb analysed the 5' RACE reads with MiXCR anew, one entry per CDR3 protein. The sample contains about 150,000 distinct CDR3 sequences, under 7% of which appear only once. Sample: PBMCs or a T cell subset sorted from them (not recorded which). These receptors came from an adult woman who had mild COVID-19 (a few samples of this study predate the infection). Cell type and time point are not known.

The chain uses TRBV5-1 and TRBJ1-4; tentatively, D is TRBD1 (5 bases). Germline CDR1 and CDR2: SGHRS and YFSETQ. The CDR3 loop spans 16 amino acids. The V gene lost 1 base and the J gene lost 5 bases, with 15 bases spanning the gap. The CDR3 DNA follows: TGCGCCAGCAGCTTGACCGACCGGTGGGACAATGAAAAACTGTTTTTT. Its translation is CASSLTDRWDNEKLFF.

The rearrangement uses TRBV4-3 and TRBJ2-7; 10 bases line up with TRBD2. After removal of 4 bases from V and 2 bases from J, the junction contained 8 bases not matched to a gene. Per germline, CDR1 LGHNA and CDR2 YSLEER. This CDR3 has 16 residues. The CDR3 coding sequence is TGCGCCAGCAGCCTCGGGCTAGCGGGGGAGACCTACGAGCAGTACTTC. Translating it yields CASSLGLAGETYEQYF.

J is TRBJ1-2 and V is TRBV5-1; D uncertain. The germline gives CDR1 SGHRS, CDR2 YFSETQ. The CDR3 runs to 13 residues. Trimming removed 0 bases at V and 1 base at J, with 4 bases between. In DNA form, the CDR3 reads TGCGCCAGCAGCTTGGGCGATAACTATGGCTACACCTTC. Residues: CASSLGDNYGYTF.

This clonotype was seen at least ten times. The V call is TRBV7-9, the J call TRBJ2-1; 13 nucleotides match TRBD2. The trim removed 0 bases at V and 13 bases at J, leaving 6 bases unmatched. Germline V gene data show CDR1 as SEHNR and CDR2 as FQNEAQ (reference sequence). The CDR3 spans 15 residues. The CDR3 coding sequence is TGTGCCAGCAGCTTAGCAGGGACTAGCGGGACCCTCCAGTTCTTC. As protein: CASSLAGTSGTLQFF.

This clonotype showed up just a few times. The chain has TRBV29-1 and TRBJ1-1; D gene ambiguous. With 7 bases removed from V and 0 bases from J, the gap between germline ends came to 12 bases. The CDR3 spans 13 residues. Germline V gene lookup returns CDR1 SQVTM and CDR2 ANQGSEA. CDR3 in amino acids: CSGRSPMNTEAFF. DNA for the CDR3: TGCAGCGGGAGATCCCCGATGAACACTGAAGCTTTCTTT.

The sample holds many counts of this clonotype. The chain employs TRBV7-8 and TRBJ2-1, with D tentatively TRBD1 (5 bases). The CDR3 contains 15 residues. CDR1 SGHVS and CDR2 FQNEAQ come from the germline V gene. The V end lost 1 base, the J end lost 3 bases, and 10 bases lay between the germline ends. The CDR3 reads CASSLEGRDYNEQFF. The CDR3 coding sequence is TGTGCCAGCAGCTTAGAAGGCAGGGACTACAATGAGCAGTTCTTC.

This clonotype was counted ten times or more. The chain combines TRBV4-1 with TRBJ2-1; TRBD2 agrees at 10 bases. This CDR3 spans 15 amino acids. The germline gives CDR1 MGHRA, CDR2 YSYEKL. The V and J ends lost 5 bases and 10 bases, in that order; junction bases with no gene match: 11. Here the CDR3 reads CASSKGLAGDREQFF. In DNA, the CDR3 is TGCGCCAGCAGCAAAGGGCTAGCGGGGGATCGGGAGCAGTTCTTC.

This chain links TRBV20-1 with TRBJ2-7; 9 bases map to TRBD2. This CDR3 comprises 18 residues. In germline, CDR1 is DFQATT, CDR2 SNEGSKA (reference sequence). V lost 5 bases to trimming and J lost 0 bases; unmatched junction nucleotides: 17. The CDR3 sequence: CSALHLLDRRGGSYEQYF. In DNA, the CDR3 is TGCAGTGCTCTACATCTCCTAGACCGGCGGGGGGGCTCCTACGAGCAGTACTTC.

This clonotype was counted at least ten times. This chain links TRBV7-2 with TRBJ2-7; 9 bases align to TRBD1. Germline V gene sequence: CDR1 SGHTA, CDR2 FQGNSA. The V segment lost 8 bases and the J segment 4 bases; nucleotides outside the gene matches: 0. The CDR3 contains 11 residues. The CDR3 loop reads CASGQGYEQYF. The CDR3 DNA reads TGTGCCAGCGGACAGGGGTACGAGCAGTACTTC. The whole variable domain, filled in from reference TRBV7-2 and TRBJ2-7, reads GAGVSQSPSNKVTEKGKDVELRCDPISGHTALYWYRQSLGQGLEFLIYFQGNSAPDKSGLPSDRFSAERTGGSVSTLTIQRTQQEDSAVYLCASGQGYEQYFGPGTRLTVT.

This clonotype was counted only a few times. This chain links TRBV7-2 with TRBJ2-7; 13 nucleotides align to TRBD2. CDR3 length: 16 amino acids. CDR1 is SGHTA, CDR2 FQGNSA, per germline. Trimming at V came to 1 base and at J to 6 bases, leaving 6 bases not matched to a gene. CDR3 nucleotides: TGTGCCAGCAGCTTAGGACGGACTAGCGGGAGAGGCGAGCAGTACTTC. Residues: CASSLGRTSGRGEQYF.

This clonotype was observed a few times. The gene calls are TRBV10-3 and TRBJ1-6; 7 bases map to TRBD1. From germline, CDR1 is ENHRY and CDR2 SYGVKD. Trimming cost V 2 bases and J 6 bases; bases outside gene matches: 7. CDR3 length: 16 residues. Here the CDR3 reads CAISEPTGASNSPLHF. The CDR3 nucleotides read TGTGCCATCAGTGAGCCCACAGGGGCAAGTAATTCACCCCTCCACTTT.

This clonotype was detected only a few times. This sequence joins TRBV27 and TRBJ2-3; maybe TRBD2 (5 bases). The V end lost 5 bases, the J end lost 8 bases, and 11 bases lay between the germline ends. The CDR3 spans 12 residues. Germline assignment: CDR1 MNHEY and CDR2 SMNVEV (reference sequence). CDR3 loop: CASSTPRGTQYF. CDR3 bases: TGTGCCAGCAGTACGCCCCGGGGTACGCAGTATTTT.

This clonotype was observed at least ten times. The chain joins TRBV7-6 to TRBJ2-7; weak D call: TRBD2 (6 bases). CDR1 is SGHVS and CDR2 is FNYEAQ in the germline V gene. V lost 5 bases and J lost 0, with 11 bases in between. This CDR3 spans 14 amino acids. CDR3 region: CASSLGGNSYEQYF. CDR3 sequence (DNA): TGTGCCAGCAGCCTTGGGGGGAACTCCTACGAGCAGTACTTC.

This clonotype was recorded at least ten times. This chain joins TRBV14 and TRBJ2-5, with D tentatively TRBD1 (6 bases). CDR1 SGHDN and CDR2 FVKESK come from the germline V gene. Trimming cost V 0 bases and J 10 bases, with 12 bases left between them. The CDR3 runs to 13 residues. CDR3 protein: CASSQDQGTSQYF. CDR3 DNA: TGTGCCAGCAGCCAAGATCAGGGGACCAGCCAGTACTTC.

This clonotype has at least ten counts. The chain combines TRBV7-2 with TRBJ1-5, with TRBD1 identical over 7 bases. J lost 5 bases, V lost 4 bases, and 11 bases had no gene match. This CDR3 region has 16 residues. Germline V gene data show CDR1 as SGHTA and CDR2 as FQGNSA. The CDR3 nucleotides read TGTGCCAGCAGCTCTTCGACAGGGATGGGGGATCAGCCCCAGCATTTT. Protein sequence: CASSSSTGMGDQPQHF.

The rearrangement joins TRBV7-9 to TRBJ2-1; no clear D gene. Germline CDR1 reads SEHNR; CDR2 reads FQNEAQ (reference sequence). Trimming shortened V by 5 bases and J by 6 bases, and 20 bases separated the two germline ends. The CDR3 spans 16 residues. The CDR3 is CASSTDIVLLSNEQFF. CDR3 nucleotides: TGTGCCAGCAGCACTGACATAGTCCTCCTAAGCAATGAGCAGTTCTTC.

This clonotype was detected many times. The chain employs TRBV5-1 and TRBJ1-1; weak D call: TRBD1 (5 bases). The V and J ends lost 0 bases and 0 bases respectively, with 6 bases between them. The germline V gene encodes CDR1 SGHRS and CDR2 YFSETQ. This CDR3 contains 14 residues. This CDR3 reads CASSLARVNTEAFF. CDR3 coding DNA: TGCGCCAGCAGCTTGGCCAGGGTGAACACTGAAGCTTTCTTT.

This clonotype was counted a few times. V gene TRBV12-5 combines with J gene TRBJ2-1; the D is unclear. The CDR3 is made up of 12 amino acids. V was clipped by 0 bases and J by 9 bases, with 6 bases between them. CDR1 is LGHNT and CDR2 is FRNRAP in the germline V gene. For the CDR3, the DNA is TGTGCTAGTGGTTTGGTCCTGGGTGAGCAGTTCTTC. It translates to CASGLVLGEQFF.

This clonotype was found a few times. This sequence joins TRBV12-3 or TRBV12-4 and TRBJ1-6; TRBD1 matches 9 bases. The CDR3 spans 13 residues. Germline trimming cut 5 bases from V and 10 bases from J; bases unmatched to any gene: 3. The CDR3 bases are TGTGCCAGCAGTACGGACAGGGGATCACCCCTCCACTTT. Its protein product is CASSTDRGSPLHF.

This clonotype showed up just a few times. The chain recombines TRBV4-3 with TRBJ2-7, with a possible D match to TRBD2 (6 bases). This CDR3 is 14 amino acids long. Germline CDR1 and CDR2: LGHNA and YSLEER. V was cut by 4 bases and J by 4 bases, with 14 bases left in between. The CDR3 nucleotides are TGCGCCAGCAGCCCGAGGTTACGGGAGTACGAGCAGTACTTC. This translates into CASSPRLREYEQYF.

The genes are TRBV14 and TRBJ1-1, with a tentative D call TRBD1 (5 bases). The germline V gene encodes CDR1 SGHDN and CDR2 FVKESK. V lost 5 bases to trimming and J lost 2 bases, with 12 bases between them. The CDR3 is 14 residues long. CDR3 bases: TGTGCCAGCAGCTCGGTCCAGGGAAACACTGAAGCTTTCTTT. The encoded protein is CASSSVQGNTEAFF.

This chain links TRBV20-1 with TRBJ2-1; D is perhaps TRBD2 (5 bases). CDR1 is DFQATT, CDR2 SNEGSKA, per germline (reference sequence). V lost 4 bases, J lost 4 bases, and 17 bases lay in between. The CDR3 has 15 amino acids. CDR3 amino acids: CSAILEEADYNEQFF. CDR3 DNA: TGCAGTGCTATACTGGAGGAGGCCGATTACAATGAGCAGTTCTTC.

This clonotype has only a few counts. V is TRBV10-3 and J is TRBJ2-7; either TRBD1 or TRBD2 may supply D (5 bases each). Trimming removed 3 bases at V and 5 bases at J, with 20 bases between. CDR1 is ENHRY, CDR2 SYGVKD, per germline. CDR3 length: 16 residues. The CDR3 region is CAISDLPGQQQDEQYF. The CDR3 DNA sequence: TGTGCCATCAGTGATCTACCGGGGCAACAGCAGGACGAGCAGTACTTC.

This clonotype was counted ten times or more. The genes are TRBV7-9 and TRBJ2-1; 10 bases line up with TRBD2. CDR3 length equals 15 residues. V was clipped by 4 bases and J by 7 bases; unmatched bases: 7. From germline, CDR1 is SEHNR and CDR2 FQNEAQ (reference sequence). This CDR3 reads CASSWSGRGSNEQFF. CDR3 coding DNA: TGTGCCAGCAGCTGGAGCGGGAGGGGGTCGAATGAGCAGTTCTTC.

In this sample, this clonotype turned up many times. V gene TRBV24-1 combines with J gene TRBJ2-3; no definite D call. Germline V gene sequence: CDR1 KGHDR, CDR2 SFDVKD. With 5 bases removed from V and 3 bases from J, the gap between germline ends came to 5 bases. The CDR3 totals 12 residues. The CDR3: CATSVGTDTQYF. The CDR3 DNA reads TGTGCCACCAGTGTTGGTACAGATACGCAGTATTTT.

This clonotype was detected many times. This rearrangement joins TRBV20-1 to TRBJ2-7; no firm D call. The CDR3 contains 11 residues. CDR1 and CDR2 (germline): DFQATT, SNEGSKA (reference sequence). V lost 6 bases, J lost 5 bases, and 11 bases lay in between. CDR3 amino acids: CSALKAHEQYF. The DNA for the CDR3 is TGCAGTGCCCTCAAGGCGCACGAGCAGTACTTC.

The chain has TRBV5-5 and TRBJ1-1; D unclear. V gave up 1 base and J gave up 2 bases, with 15 bases separating them. Germline CDR1 SGHKS, CDR2 YYEKEE (reference sequence). The CDR3 extends over 16 amino acids. The CDR3 coding sequence is TGTGCCAGCAGCTTGCAAGCGAGGGCCCATAACACTGAAGCTTTCTTT. This sequence encodes CASSLQARAHNTEAFF.